This T cell receptor (beta chain) comes out of a study of naive and memory T cell subsets. With V trimmed by 1 base and J by 3 bases, 8 bases remained unmatched. CDR3 length: 16 residues. Germline V gene data show CDR1 as MGHRA and CDR2 as YSYEKL. The library had UMIs added by 3' ligation of an oligonucleotide to TCR cDNA. Adult healthy volunteers gave 2.5 ml peripheral blood for whole-blood RNA. Amplification of ligated cDNA took four PCR rounds with SP2 and nested alpha and beta constant primers. Blood and skin TCR RNA was reverse transcribed with alpha and beta constant primers. TCRdb passed the 5' RACE reads through MiXCR, listing each CDR3 protein once. The profile shows around 30,000 distinct CDR3 sequences, 16% of them singletons.

This sequence originates from a female donor in good health. The rearrangement links TRBV4-1 to TRBJ2-7; 8 positions agree with TRBD2. The CDR3 loop reads CASSQAPSGGRYEQYF. The CDR3 DNA follows: TGCGCCAGCAGCCAAGCCCCCAGCGGGGGACGCTACGAGCAGTACTTC.